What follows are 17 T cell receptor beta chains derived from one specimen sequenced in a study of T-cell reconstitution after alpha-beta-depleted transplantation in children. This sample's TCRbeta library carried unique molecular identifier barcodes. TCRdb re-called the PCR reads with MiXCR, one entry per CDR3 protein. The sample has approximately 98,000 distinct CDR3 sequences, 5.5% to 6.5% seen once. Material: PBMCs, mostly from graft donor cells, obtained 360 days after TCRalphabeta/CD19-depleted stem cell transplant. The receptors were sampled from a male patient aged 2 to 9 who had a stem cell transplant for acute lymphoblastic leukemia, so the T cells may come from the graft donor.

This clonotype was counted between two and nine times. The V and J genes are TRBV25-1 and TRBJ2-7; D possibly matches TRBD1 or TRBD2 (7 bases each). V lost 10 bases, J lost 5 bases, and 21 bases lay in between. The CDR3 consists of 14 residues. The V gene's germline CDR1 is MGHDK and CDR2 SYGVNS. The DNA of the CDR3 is TGTGCCACCTCGGTCAGGGGGGGGGGCCACGAGCAGTACTTC. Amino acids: CATSVRGGGHEQYF.

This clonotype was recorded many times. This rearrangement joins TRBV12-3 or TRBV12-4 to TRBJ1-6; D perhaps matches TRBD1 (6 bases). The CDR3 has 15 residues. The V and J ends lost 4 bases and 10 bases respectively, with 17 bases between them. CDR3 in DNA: TGTGCCAGCAGTTCCTACAGGCCCGGGGGCTCACCCCTCCACTTT. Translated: CASSSYRPGGSPLHF.

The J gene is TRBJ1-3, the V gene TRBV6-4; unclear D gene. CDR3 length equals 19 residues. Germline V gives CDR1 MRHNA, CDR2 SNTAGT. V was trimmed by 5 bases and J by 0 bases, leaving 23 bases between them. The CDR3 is CASSPQFLRSSGSGNTIYF. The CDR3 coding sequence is TGTGCCAGCAGTCCTCAGTTTCTTCGAAGTTCGGGCTCTGGAAACACCATATATTTT.

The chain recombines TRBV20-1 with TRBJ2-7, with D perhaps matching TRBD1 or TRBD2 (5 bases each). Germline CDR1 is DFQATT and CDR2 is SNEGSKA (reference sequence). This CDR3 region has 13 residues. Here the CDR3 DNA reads TGCAGCTACCGGGGCCCCGGTAGCTACGAGCAGTACTTC. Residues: CSYRGPGSYEQYF.

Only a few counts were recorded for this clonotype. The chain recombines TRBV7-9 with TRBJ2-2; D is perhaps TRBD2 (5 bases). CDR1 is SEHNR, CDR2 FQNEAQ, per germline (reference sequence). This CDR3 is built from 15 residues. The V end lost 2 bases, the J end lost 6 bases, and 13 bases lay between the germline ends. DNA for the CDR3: TGTGCCAGCAGCTTAAGACTACCCGAAGCCGGGGAGCTGTTTTTT. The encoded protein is CASSLRLPEAGELFF.

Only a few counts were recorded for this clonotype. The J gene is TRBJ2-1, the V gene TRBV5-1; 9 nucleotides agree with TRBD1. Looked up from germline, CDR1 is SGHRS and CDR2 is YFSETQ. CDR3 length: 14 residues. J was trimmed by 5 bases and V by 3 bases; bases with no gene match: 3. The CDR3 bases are TGCGCCAGCAGCTACAACAGGGGGCACAATGAGCAGTTCTTC. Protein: CASSYNRGHNEQFF.

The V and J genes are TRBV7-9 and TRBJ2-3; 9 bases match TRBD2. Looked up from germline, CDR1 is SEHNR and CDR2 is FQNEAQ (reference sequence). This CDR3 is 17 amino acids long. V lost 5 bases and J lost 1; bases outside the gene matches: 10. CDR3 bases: TGTGCCAGCAGCCCGTTTCCTAGCGGGAAGGGCACAGATACGCAGTATTTT. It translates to CASSPFPSGKGTDTQYF.

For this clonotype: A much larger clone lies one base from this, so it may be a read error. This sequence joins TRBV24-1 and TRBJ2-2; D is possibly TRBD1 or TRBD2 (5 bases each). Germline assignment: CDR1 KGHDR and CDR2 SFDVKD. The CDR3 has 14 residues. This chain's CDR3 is CATCPGPLTGEPFF. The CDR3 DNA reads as TGTGCCACCTGTCCGGGACCGCTCACCGGGGAGCCGTTTTTT.

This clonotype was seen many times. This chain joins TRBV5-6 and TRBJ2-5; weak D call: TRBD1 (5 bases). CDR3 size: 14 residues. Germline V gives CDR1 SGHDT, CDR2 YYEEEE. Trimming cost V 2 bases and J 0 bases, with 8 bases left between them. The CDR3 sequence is CASSFWTYQETQYF. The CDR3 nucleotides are TGTGCCAGCAGCTTTTGGACATACCAAGAGACCCAGTACTTC.

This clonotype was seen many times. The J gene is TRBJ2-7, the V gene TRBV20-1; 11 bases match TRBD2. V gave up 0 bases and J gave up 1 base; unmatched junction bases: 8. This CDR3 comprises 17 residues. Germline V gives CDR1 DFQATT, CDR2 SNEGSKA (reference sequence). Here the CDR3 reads CSARDRVLAGESYEQYF. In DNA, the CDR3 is TGCAGTGCTAGAGATAGGGTACTAGCGGGAGAATCCTACGAGCAGTACTTC.

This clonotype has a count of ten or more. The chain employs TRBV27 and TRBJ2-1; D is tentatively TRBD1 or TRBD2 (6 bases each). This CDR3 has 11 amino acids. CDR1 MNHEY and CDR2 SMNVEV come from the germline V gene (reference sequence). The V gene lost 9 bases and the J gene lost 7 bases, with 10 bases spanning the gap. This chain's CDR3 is CASWGANEQFF. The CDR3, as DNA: TGTGCCAGTTGGGGGGCAAATGAGCAGTTCTTC.

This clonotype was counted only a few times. Written as DNA, the CDR3 is TGTGCCAGCAGCCCGCTGCACAATGAGCAGTTCTTC. It codes for CASSPLHNEQFF. The chain joins TRBV14 to TRBJ2-1; D is ambiguous. This CDR3 has 12 amino acids. V dropped 4 bases and J dropped 5 bases, with 6 bases sitting between them. CDR1 SGHDN and CDR2 FVKESK come from the germline V gene.

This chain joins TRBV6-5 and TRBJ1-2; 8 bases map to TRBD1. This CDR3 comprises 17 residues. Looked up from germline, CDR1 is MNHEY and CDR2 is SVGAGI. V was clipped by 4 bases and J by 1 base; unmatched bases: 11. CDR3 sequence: CASSWARDRRFNYGYTF. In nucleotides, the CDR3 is TGTGCCAGCAGTTGGGCCCGGGACAGGAGGTTTAACTATGGCTACACCTTC.

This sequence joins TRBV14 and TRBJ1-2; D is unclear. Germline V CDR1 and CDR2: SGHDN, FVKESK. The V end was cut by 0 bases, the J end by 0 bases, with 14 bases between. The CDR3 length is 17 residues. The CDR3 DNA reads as TGTGCCAGCAGCCAAGATTTGTGGATGGGGTCTAACTATGGCTACACCTTC. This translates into CASSQDLWMGSNYGYTF. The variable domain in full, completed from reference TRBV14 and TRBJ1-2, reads EAGVTQFPSHSVIEKGQTVTLRCDPISGHDNLYWYRRVMGKEIKFLLHFVKESKQDESGMPNNRFLAERTGGTYSTLKVQPAELEDSGVYFCASSQDLWMGSNYGYTFGSGTRLTVV.

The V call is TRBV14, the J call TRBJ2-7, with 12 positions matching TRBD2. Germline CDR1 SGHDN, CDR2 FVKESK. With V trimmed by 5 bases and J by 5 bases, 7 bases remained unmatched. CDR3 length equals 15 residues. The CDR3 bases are TGTGCCAGCAGCGAGACTAGCGGGAGTACCCACGAGCAGTACTTC. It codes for CASSETSGSTHEQYF. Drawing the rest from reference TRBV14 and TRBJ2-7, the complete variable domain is EAGVTQFPSHSVIEKGQTVTLRCDPISGHDNLYWYRRVMGKEIKFLLHFVKESKQDESGMPNNRFLAERTGGTYSTLKVQPAELEDSGVYFCASSETSGSTHEQYFGPGTRLTVT.

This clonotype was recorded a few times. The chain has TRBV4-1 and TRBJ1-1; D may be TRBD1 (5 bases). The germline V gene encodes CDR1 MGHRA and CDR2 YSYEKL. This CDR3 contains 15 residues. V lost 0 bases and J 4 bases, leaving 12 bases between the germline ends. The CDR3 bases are TGCGCCAGCAGCCAAGAAAGAGGGGCCAGCACTGAAGCTTTCTTT. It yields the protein CASSQERGASTEAFF.

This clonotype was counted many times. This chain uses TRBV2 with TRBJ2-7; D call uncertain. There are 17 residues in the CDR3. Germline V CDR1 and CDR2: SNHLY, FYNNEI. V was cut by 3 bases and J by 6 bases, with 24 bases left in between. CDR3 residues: CASSEGYSGVDLSEQYF. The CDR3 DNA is TGTGCCAGCAGTGAGGGGTACTCCGGCGTGGACCTTAGCGAGCAGTACTTC.